The source of this TCR beta chain is a study of T cell repertoires in cytomegalovirus infection. V lost 5 bases, J lost 5 bases, and 6 bases stayed unmatched. Germline V gene lookup returns CDR1 DFQATT and CDR2 SNEGSKA (reference sequence). The length of the CDR3 is 14 residues. TCRdb fed the reads into MiXCR, producing one record per CDR3 protein. The sample lists some 600,000 distinct CDR3 sequences, 24% occurring once. This clonotype was detected ten times or more. The chain couples TRBV20-1 to TRBJ2-2; 9 nucleotides line up with TRBD1. The sequenced sample was CD8+ T cells from PBMCs. The clonotype was recovered from a human donor in good health (CMV status not recorded). Some clones in this sample may be carry-over from other donors' samples. CDR3 amino acids: CSAPDRGGTGELFF. In DNA form, the CDR3 reads TGCAGTGCTCCCGACAGGGGGGGGACCGGGGAGCTGTTTTTT.